This T cell receptor beta chain was profiled in a study of blood T cell repertoires in COVID-19. Worth noting for this clone: A far larger clone is just one base off, so this is likely a read error.

Generated by immunoSEQ multiplex PCR, the TCRdb table keeps only in-frame clones and is missing some. Here the sample spans approximately 200,000 clones, 81% being singletons. The CDR3 is 13 amino acids. V was clipped by 3 bases and J by 1 base, with 6 bases between them. Germline CDR1 and CDR2: SGHTA and FQGNSA. The sample comprised PBMCs or T cells enriched from blood (not recorded which). This TCR derives from a man aged 35 to 55 who had recovered from COVID-19. The chain is built from TRBV7-2 and TRBJ1-2; D remains ambiguous. The CDR3 nucleotides read TGTGCCAGCAGCTTTTACAGTAACTATGGCTACACCTTC. Protein sequence: CASSFYSNYGYTF.